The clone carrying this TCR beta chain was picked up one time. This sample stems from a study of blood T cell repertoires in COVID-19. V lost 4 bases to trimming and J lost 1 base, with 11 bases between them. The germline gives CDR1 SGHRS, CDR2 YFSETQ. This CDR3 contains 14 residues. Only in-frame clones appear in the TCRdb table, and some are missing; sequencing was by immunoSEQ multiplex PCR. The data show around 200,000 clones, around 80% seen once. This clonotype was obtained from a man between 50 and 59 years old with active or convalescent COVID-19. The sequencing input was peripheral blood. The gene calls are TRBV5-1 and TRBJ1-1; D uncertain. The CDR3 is CASSPPGRNTEAFF. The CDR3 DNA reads TGCGCCAGCAGCCCCCCGGGGAGGAACACTGAAGCTTTCTTT.